This T cell receptor beta chain was documented in a study of T cell changes during pregnancy in multiple sclerosis. This clone appeared a single time. The V gene lost 7 bases and the J gene lost 1 base, with 11 bases spanning the gap. Germline V lookup: CDR1 SEHNR, CDR2 FQNEAQ (reference sequence). The CDR3 totals 14 residues. Libraries were prepared by immunoSEQ multiplex PCR; TCRdb keeps only in-frame clonotypes and omits some of them. The sample consists of approximately 130,000 clones, less than 97% of them appearing once. V gene TRBV7-9 combines with J gene TRBJ1-3; D is undetermined. The sample here was peripheral blood, taken after pregnancy. This TCR came from a female donor with multiple sclerosis, enrolled in a pregnancy study. The CDR3: CASTSRESGNTIYF. The CDR3 nucleotides read TGTGCCAGCACCTCAAGGGAGTCTGGAAACACCATATATTTT. The variable domain in full, with the rest retrieved from reference TRBV7-9 and TRBJ1-3, is DTGVSQNPRHKITKRGQNVTFRCDPISEHNRLYWYRQTLGQGPEFLTYFQNEAQLEKSRLLSDRFSAERPKGSFSTLEIQRTEQGDSAMYLCASTSRESGNTIYFGEGSWLTVV.